This T cell receptor beta chain was identified during a study of blood T cell repertoires in COVID-19. At the level of the study: The United States, Italy and Spain provided the acute and convalescent COVID-19 samples. T cells, B-cell-depleted T cells, or PBMCs supplied cDNA or gDNA.

Germline lookup yields CDR1 SQVTM and CDR2 ANQGSEA. The V and J ends lost 6 bases and 3 bases, in that order; junction bases with no gene match: 5. The CDR3 has 13 residues. Original processing notes: Researchers report that nucleated cell counts were estimated from reference gene primer amplification. Sequencing used immunoSEQ multiplex PCR; TCRdb keeps in-frame clones, though not all of them. The D gene and trimming were derived from the DNA, and the V and J assignments and clone size from that table. The sample lists about 300,000 clones; roughly 90% were seen once. The chain carries TRBV29-1 and TRBJ1-5; 7 nucleotides match TRBD1. The clonotype originates from a man younger than 30 who had recovered from COVID-19. The sample taken for sequencing was peripheral blood. CDR3 coding DNA: TGCAGCGTCTCGGGACAGAACAATCAGCCCCAGCATTTT. It yields the protein CSVSGQNNQPQHF.